The present TCR beta chain was sequenced within a study of Ad26.COV2.S vaccination and SARS-CoV-2 variants. Study overall: Ad26.COV2.S was injected intramuscularly once or twice, 56 days apart.

Noted treatment: around 19 received Ad26.COV2.S at low or high dose, single or two shots; roughly 5 received placebo; per-sample allocation not given. Day 63 following the first vaccine or placebo injection was when the samples were taken. An adult of 18-55 years in Boston served as donor. This CDR3 contains 15 residues. The ends were cut back, 4 bases at V and 5 bases at J, with 17 bases in the middle. Germline V lookup: CDR1 LNHDA, CDR2 SQIVND (reference sequence). Generated by immunoSEQ multiplex PCR, the TCRdb table keeps only in-frame clones and is missing some. The sample holds 440,000 or so clones, about 88% seen once.

V gene TRBV19 combines with J gene TRBJ2-5; TRBD1 might be the D (5 bases). The TCR was taken from a person between 18 and 65 years old who received the Ad26.COV2.S COVID-19 vaccine or a placebo. The material sequenced was peripheral blood, taken in a trial of Ad26.COV2.S vaccine versus placebo. The CDR3 reads CASSNQGQVKETQYF. DNA for the CDR3: TGTGCCAGTAGTAACCAGGGTCAGGTAAAGGAGACCCAGTACTTC.